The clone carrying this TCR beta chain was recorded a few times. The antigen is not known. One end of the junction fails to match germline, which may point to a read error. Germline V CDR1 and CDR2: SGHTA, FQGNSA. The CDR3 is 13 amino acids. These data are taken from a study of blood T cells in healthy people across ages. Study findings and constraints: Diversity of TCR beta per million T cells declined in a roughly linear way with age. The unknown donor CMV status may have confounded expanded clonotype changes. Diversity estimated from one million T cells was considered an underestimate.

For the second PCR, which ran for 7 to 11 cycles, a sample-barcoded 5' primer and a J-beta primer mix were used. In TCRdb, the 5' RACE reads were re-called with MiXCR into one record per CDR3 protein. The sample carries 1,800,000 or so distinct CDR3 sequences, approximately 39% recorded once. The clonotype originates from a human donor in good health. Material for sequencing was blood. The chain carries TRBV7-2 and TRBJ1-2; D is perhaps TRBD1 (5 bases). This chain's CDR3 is CASSGEGYDGHTF. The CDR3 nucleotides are TGTGCCAGCAGCGGGGAGGGGTATGATGGCCACACCTTC.